Listed below are T cell receptor beta chains from one sample, sequenced in a study of T cells in Graves' hyperthyroidism and ophthalmopathy. A single record per CDR3 protein comes from TCRdb applying MiXCR to the multiplex PCR reads. The table shows around 400,000 distinct CDR3 sequences, with less than 15% occurring only once. The sequenced sample was blood. These receptors were obtained from a woman between 18 and 29 years old with Graves' hyperthyroidism. The CDR3 runs from the conserved cysteine through the conserved F or W. D genes are given only for firm matches. Some rows mark clone size as missing; the rest say once, few, many or name a class of expanded clone.

cdr3_length,v_call,j_call,clone_size,d_call,cdr3_aa,cdr3_nt
13,TRBV7-3,TRBJ2-3,-,-,CASAFYVTDTQYF,TGTGCCAGCGCGTTTTATGTCACAGATACGCAGTATTTT
14,TRBV4-1,TRBJ2-1,many,-,CASSPTAIAYEQFF,TGCGCCAGCAGCCCAACGGCGATAGCGTATGAGCAGTTCTTC
11,TRBV12-3/TRBV12-4,TRBJ1-1,many,-,CASSTPGGAFF,TGTGCCAGCAGCACCCCGGGGGGAGCTTTCTTT
17,TRBV7-8,TRBJ1-5,many,-,CASSLGGRWDRNQPQHF,TGTGCCAGCAGCTTAGGTGGTCGCTGGGATCGCAATCAGCCCCAGCATTTT
13,TRBV4-1,TRBJ1-2,few,TRBD1,CASSWTGNYGYTF,TGCGCCAGCAGCTGGACAGGGAATTATGGCTACACCTTC
16,TRBV2,TRBJ1-6,many,TRBD1,CASSFETGGADSPLHF,TGTGCCAGCAGTTTCGAGACAGGGGGCGCAGATTCACCCCTCCACTTT
14,TRBV28,TRBJ2-7,many,-,CASSLPDRNYEQYF,TGTGCCAGCAGTTTACCCGACAGGAACTACGAGCAGTACTTC
16,TRBV18,TRBJ2-3,many,-,CASSRSGGRGPHTQYF,TGTGCCAGCTCAAGGTCGGGGGGCCGTGGTCCCCATACGCAGTATTTT
13,TRBV2,TRBJ2-7,many,TRBD1,CASGDRGGYEQYF,TGTGCCAGCGGGGACAGGGGAGGTTACGAGCAGTACTTC
16,TRBV20-1,TRBJ2-7,many,TRBD2,CSAYPGLAGGTYEQYF,TGCAGTGCATACCCGGGACTAGCGGGAGGTACCTACGAGCAGTACTTC
14,TRBV20-1,TRBJ2-1,-,TRBD2,CSARAPGLANEQFF,TGCAGTGCTAGAGCGCCGGGACTAGCCAATGAGCAGTTCTTC
15,TRBV6-1,TRBJ1-5,many,-,CASSPDRNSNQPQHF,TGTGCCAGCAGTCCGGACAGAAATAGCAATCAGCCCCAGCATTTT
13,TRBV18,TRBJ1-4,many,-,CASSPGPREKLFF,TGTGCCAGCTCACCAGGACCCAGGGAAAAACTGTTTTTT
15,TRBV19,TRBJ2-7,-,TRBD2,CASSDIAGGSYEQYF,TGTGCCAGTTCAGACATAGCGGGAGGGAGCTACGAGCAGTACTTC
18,TRBV5-1,TRBJ2-1,-,TRBD2,CASSPSTSGGLTYNEQFF,TGCGCCAGCAGCCCCTCGACTAGCGGGGGGCTCACCTACAATGAGCAGTTCTTC
12,TRBV2,TRBJ2-1,many,TRBD2,CASTDSGSEQFF,TGTGCCAGCACCGACAGCGGGAGTGAGCAGTTCTTC
16,TRBV7-9,TRBJ2-7,-,-,CASSPPVSGGLYEQYF,TGTGCCAGCAGCCCACCCGTTTCAGGGGGACTCTACGAGCAGTACTTC
17,TRBV9,TRBJ2-3,-,TRBD1,CASSVGDRGRRPDTQYF,TGTGCCAGCAGCGTAGGGGACAGGGGGCGCCGGCCAGATACGCAGTATTTT
12,TRBV20-1,TRBJ1-2,many,TRBD1,CSAATGVFGYTF,TGCAGTGCTGCCACAGGGGTTTTTGGCTACACCTTC
14,TRBV6-2/TRBV6-3,TRBJ2-3,-,-,CASSLVQGMNTQYF,TGTGCCAGCAGTTTGGTCCAGGGTATGAATACGCAGTATTTT
14,TRBV27,TRBJ1-6,-,-,CASSLLGVGSPLHF,TGTGCCAGCAGTTTACTAGGGGTTGGCTCACCCCTCCACTTT
14,TRBV3-1,TRBJ1-1,many,-,CASSQGGGTTEAFF,TGTGCCAGCAGCCAAGGGGGAGGTACCACTGAAGCTTTCTTT
14,TRBV10-3,TRBJ2-1,-,-,CAMALAEGQSEQFF,TGTGCCATGGCCCTAGCGGAGGGACAGAGTGAGCAGTTCTTC
14,TRBV27,TRBJ1-2,many,-,CASSYRGPDYGYTF,TGTGCCAGCAGTTATAGGGGCCCAGACTATGGCTACACCTTC
17,TRBV6-5,TRBJ2-7,many,TRBD1,CASSYNLDRGRYYEQYF,TGTGCCAGCAGTTACAACTTGGACAGGGGGCGTTACTACGAGCAGTACTTC
14,TRBV5-6,TRBJ1-6,-,-,CASSLPAVGSPLHF,TGTGCCAGCAGCCTACCGGCCGTGGGGTCACCCCTCCACTTT
14,TRBV7-2,TRBJ2-1,-,-,CASSPRQLYNEQFF,TGTGCCAGCAGCCCTAGACAGTTATACAATGAGCAGTTCTTC
14,TRBV19,TRBJ2-5,many,-,CASSVQQAQETQYF,TGTGCCAGTAGTGTGCAGCAGGCCCAAGAGACCCAGTACTTC
15,TRBV20-1,TRBJ2-7,many,-,CSAREWGGPGGEQYF,TGCAGTGCTAGAGAGTGGGGCGGCCCCGGCGGCGAGCAGTACTTC
16,TRBV4-1,TRBJ2-1,-,-,CASSQELRSSYNEQFF,TGCGCCAGCAGCCAAGAACTCCGGAGCTCCTACAATGAGCAGTTCTTC
15,TRBV11-2,TRBJ1-1,many,TRBD1,CASSPRTGRNTEAFF,TGTGCCAGCAGCCCCCGGACAGGCCGGAACACTGAAGCTTTCTTT
16,TRBV3-1,TRBJ2-1,-,TRBD2,CASSQDTSGPYNEQFF,TGTGCCAGCAGCCAAGATACTAGCGGGCCCTACAATGAGCAGTTCTTC
14,TRBV5-5,TRBJ2-2,many,TRBD2,CASSPTSGTGELFF,TGTGCCAGCAGCCCTACTAGCGGGACCGGGGAGCTGTTTTTT
16,TRBV19,TRBJ1-6,-,-,CASSRGVEVGNSPLHF,TGTGCCAGTAGTAGAGGGGTGGAGGTCGGGAATTCACCCCTCCACTTT
16,TRBV11-2,TRBJ1-6,many,TRBD1,CASSPVQGGRNSPLHF,TGTGCCAGCAGCCCAGTCCAGGGGGGGCGGAATTCACCCCTCCACTTT
14,TRBV10-3,TRBJ2-2,many,-,CAISESKETGELFF,TGTGCCATCAGTGAGTCGAAAGAGACCGGGGAGCTGTTTTTT
14,TRBV7-2,TRBJ1-1,many,-,CASSSQPANTEAFF,TGTGCCAGCAGCTCCCAACCCGCGAACACTGAAGCTTTCTTT
16,TRBV7-2,TRBJ2-7,many,TRBD2,CASSLDASGSVYEQYF,TGTGCCAGCAGCTTAGATGCTAGCGGGTCCGTCTACGAGCAGTACTTC
15,TRBV7-2,TRBJ2-7,many,TRBD1,CASSGPGTGVHEQYF,TGTGCCAGCAGCGGACCCGGGACAGGGGTCCACGAGCAGTACTTC
16,TRBV12-3/TRBV12-4,TRBJ1-5,many,-,CASSQQGYGSNQPQHF,TGTGCCAGCAGTCAACAGGGTTACGGAAGCAATCAGCCCCAGCATTTT
17,TRBV4-1,TRBJ2-1,many,TRBD2,CASSQTRQREGPGEQFF,TGCGCCAGCAGCCAAACCCGTCAGCGGGAGGGCCCAGGTGAGCAGTTCTTC
14,TRBV15,TRBJ1-5,many,-,CATSGTPESQPQHF,TGTGCCACCAGCGGGACACCGGAGAGTCAGCCCCAGCATTTT
13,TRBV19,TRBJ2-5,-,-,CASRLTSQETQYF,TGTGCCAGTAGACTGACTAGTCAAGAGACCCAGTACTTC
13,TRBV3-1,TRBJ1-2,many,-,CASSQGNRYGYTF,TGTGCCAGCAGCCAAGGTAACCGCTATGGCTACACCTTC
15,TRBV20-1,TRBJ2-7,many,TRBD1,CSARPSGTGFSEQYF,TGCAGTGCTAGACCAAGCGGGACAGGGTTCAGCGAGCAGTACTTC
13,TRBV2,TRBJ1-1,-,-,CASSDYMNTEAFF,TGTGCCAGCAGTGATTATATGAACACTGAAGCTTTCTTT
16,TRBV10-3,TRBJ1-6,few,TRBD1,CAISESRAGGGSPLHF,TGTGCCATCAGTGAGTCGAGGGCAGGGGGAGGATCACCCCTCCACTTT
15,TRBV19,TRBJ2-3,few,TRBD2,CASRARGVGTDTQYF,TGTGCCAGTAGGGCCCGGGGGGTTGGCACAGATACGCAGTATTTT
15,TRBV15,TRBJ1-1,many,-,CATSTAYGANTEAFF,TGTGCCACCAGCACCGCTTACGGAGCGAACACTGAAGCTTTCTTT
11,TRBV7-2,TRBJ2-1,many,-,CASSLGNEQFF,TGTGCCAGCAGCTTGGGGAATGAGCAGTTCTTC